The 27 T cell receptor beta chains below were found in one sample sequenced in a study of cytomegalovirus exposure and HLA in healthy donors. Here immunoSEQ multiplex PCR was the method, and the copy in TCRdb shows in-frame clones only, minus some. The sample carries 66,000 or so clones, 97% recorded once. The sequenced material came from PBMCs. The receptors come from a young woman in good health and CMV-seropositive.

This clone was seen once. The rearrangement links TRBV7-9 to TRBJ2-7; 12 bases map to TRBD2. The V and J ends lost 0 bases and 4 bases, in that order; junction bases with no gene match: 7. The germline gives CDR1 SEHNR, CDR2 FQNEAQ (reference sequence). The CDR3 is 17 amino acids. The CDR3 region has the DNA TGTGCCAGCAGCTTAGCCGGAACTAGCGGGAGGACTTACGAGCAGTACTTC. This gives the protein CASSLAGTSGRTYEQYF.

This rearrangement joins TRBV11-3 to TRBJ2-7; 9 positions match TRBD1. The V segment lost 5 bases and the J segment 11 bases; nucleotides outside the gene matches: 7. The germline V gene encodes CDR1 SGHNT and CDR2 YENEEA. The CDR3 is 12 amino acids. CDR3: CASSMGTGNKYF. DNA for the CDR3: TGTGCCAGCAGCATGGGGACAGGGAACAAGTACTTC. Using reference TRBV11-3 and TRBJ2-7 for the parts outside the CDR3, the full variable domain is EAGVVQSPRYKIIEKKQPVAFWCNPISGHNTLYWYLQNLGQGPELLIRYENEEAVDDSQLPKDRFSAERLKGVDSTLKIQPAELGDSAVYLCASSMGTGNKYFGPGTRLTVT.

This clone has a single count. The chain carries TRBV10-3 and TRBJ2-2; D might be TRBD2 (5 bases). V was trimmed by 3 bases and J by 1 base, leaving 12 bases between them. CDR1 and CDR2 (germline): ENHRY, SYGVKD. The CDR3 spans 16 residues. The CDR3 DNA sequence: TGTGCCATCAGTGATGGGAGCGGATTGAACACCGGGGAGCTGTTTTTT. Its protein is CAISDGSGLNTGELFF.

The chain recombines TRBV9 with TRBJ2-3, with 8 bases fitting TRBD1. V trimming: 4 bases; J trimming: 5 bases; junction bases outside the gene matches: 6. In germline, CDR1 is SGDLS, CDR2 YYNGEE. The CDR3 covers 14 residues. CDR3 DNA: TGTGCCAGCAGCCTACTAGACAGGGGAGATACGCAGTATTTT. This translates into CASSLLDRGDTQYF.

This chain's CDR3 is CASSLNRMWAEQFF. The CDR3 nucleotides read TGTGCCAGCAGCTTAAACAGGATGTGGGCCGAGCAGTTCTTC. J is TRBJ2-1 and V is TRBV5-4, with D possibly being TRBD1 (5 bases). CDR3 size: 14 residues. V dropped 2 bases and J dropped 10 bases, with 16 bases sitting between them. CDR1 is SGHNT and CDR2 is YYREEE in the germline V gene (reference sequence).

The chain recombines TRBV30 with TRBJ1-4; TRBD1 might be the D (5 bases). This CDR3 is 12 amino acids long. Trimming left V 2 bases short and J 15 bases short, with 16 bases between. CDR1 and CDR2 from the germline V gene are GTSNPN and SVGIG (reference sequence). The CDR3 region has the DNA TGTGCCTGGAGTCGGGGGAGGGGAGTGGTGTTTTTT. Protein product: CAWSRGRGVVFF. The full variable domain, with the rest looked up from reference TRBV30 and TRBJ1-4, is SQTIHQWPATLVQPVGSPLSLECTVEGTSNPNLYWYRQAAGRGLQLLFYSVGIGQISSEVPQNLSASRPQDRQFILSSKKLLLSDSGFYLCAWSRGRGVVFFGSGTQLSVL.

The V gene is TRBV5-1, the J gene TRBJ2-2; 14 positions agree with TRBD2. This CDR3 is 16 amino acids long. In germline, CDR1 is SGHRS, CDR2 YFSETQ. J was trimmed by 8 bases and V by 4 bases; bases with no gene match: 7. CDR3 bases: TGCGCCAGCAGCCAGACTAGCGGGAGGGCCCTGGGGGAGCTGTTTTTT. Translating gives CASSQTSGRALGELFF.

This sequence joins TRBV5-4 and TRBJ2-5; TRBD1 matches at 8 bases. The length of the CDR3 is 13 residues. V gave up 4 bases and J gave up 4 bases; unmatched junction bases: 3. The germline V gene has CDR1 SGHNT and CDR2 YYREEE (reference sequence). For the CDR3, the DNA is TGTGCCAGCAGCGTCACAGGGGGAGAGACCCAGTACTTC. Translating gives CASSVTGGETQYF.

The chain carries TRBV7-6 and TRBJ1-5; tentative D call: TRBD1 (5 bases). The CDR3 has 16 residues. Germline lookup yields CDR1 SGHVS and CDR2 FNYEAQ. V was trimmed by 2 bases and J by 7 bases, leaving 18 bases between them. This chain's CDR3 is CASSLFNSRVGQPQHF. CDR3 coding DNA: TGTGCCAGCAGCTTATTCAATAGCAGGGTGGGGCAGCCCCAGCATTTT.

V usage is TRBV7-2 and J usage is TRBJ2-7; D gene unclear. CDR1 and CDR2 from the germline V gene are SGHTA and FQGNSA. This CDR3 has 12 amino acids. Trimming removed 5 bases at V and 5 bases at J, with 10 bases between. CDR3: CASSLLVDEQYF. The CDR3 region has the DNA TGTGCCAGCAGCCTACTGGTTGACGAGCAGTACTTC.

This rearrangement joins TRBV27 to TRBJ2-1; maybe TRBD1 (6 bases). The CDR3 spans 14 residues. Germline CDR1 reads MNHEY; CDR2 reads SMNVEV (reference sequence). V was clipped by 2 bases and J by 6 bases, with 11 bases between them. CDR3 bases: TGTGCCAGCAGTTTAAAAACAGGGCTCAATGAGCAGTTCTTC. Translation: CASSLKTGLNEQFF.

V gene TRBV28 combines with J gene TRBJ1-1, with D unclear. The CDR3 consists of 13 residues. Germline V gives CDR1 MDHEN, CDR2 SYDVKM. Trimming took off 5 bases at V and 1 base at J, with 8 bases between the two ends. The CDR3: CASSGEGNTEAFF. DNA of the CDR3: TGTGCCAGCAGTGGGGAGGGGAACACTGAAGCTTTCTTT.

The genes are TRBV6-1 and TRBJ1-4, with 7 positions matching TRBD1. The CDR3 extends over 14 amino acids. Germline V CDR1 and CDR2: MNHNS, SASEGT. V lost 1 base, J lost 4 bases, and 0 bases stayed unmatched. The CDR3 reads CASSEGQGNEKLFF. The CDR3 nucleotides read TGTGCCAGCAGTGAAGGACAGGGTAATGAAAAACTGTTTTTT.

DNA for the CDR3: TGTGCCAGCAGTTTCACTGAGAACACTGAAGCTTTCTTT. Protein product: CASSFTENTEAFF. The chain recombines TRBV28 with TRBJ1-1, with D uncertain. Germline CDR1 reads MDHEN; CDR2 reads SYDVKM. The ends were cut back, 3 bases at V and 1 base at J, with 6 bases in the middle. The CDR3 loop spans 13 amino acids.

The rearrangement links TRBV6-1 to TRBJ1-1, with D hard to call. This CDR3 region has 14 residues. The V gene lost 0 bases and the J gene lost 5 bases, with 10 bases spanning the gap. The germline V gene encodes CDR1 MNHNS and CDR2 SASEGT. CDR3 in amino acids: CASSEAGGWTEAFF. CDR3 sequence (DNA): TGTGCCAGCAGTGAAGCAGGAGGGTGGACTGAAGCTTTCTTT.

This chain joins TRBV9 and TRBJ2-2, with a weak D call TRBD2 (6 bases). This CDR3 comprises 16 residues. Germline loops: CDR1 SGDLS, CDR2 YYNGEE. Deletions cut 1 base from V and 7 bases from J, with 17 bases between. The CDR3 DNA is TGTGCCAGCAGCGTACATGGAGGAGGGCTTAGCGGGGAGCTGTTTTTT. This gives the protein CASSVHGGGLSGELFF.

The CDR3 nucleotides are TGTGCCAGCACCCTAGGAACATTCAATCAGCCCCAGCATTTT. Translated, it gives CASTLGTFNQPQHF. This rearrangement joins TRBV27 to TRBJ1-5; no clear D. The CDR3 covers 14 residues. The germline V and J ends were trimmed by 7 bases and 3 bases, with 13 bases remaining between them. Germline V gene data show CDR1 as MNHEY and CDR2 as SMNVEV (reference sequence).

The V call is TRBV27, the J call TRBJ2-3; 8 nucleotides align to TRBD1. After removal of 5 bases from V and 2 bases from J, the junction contained 9 bases not matched to a gene. CDR1 MNHEY and CDR2 SMNVEV come from the germline V gene (reference sequence). This CDR3 spans 16 amino acids. This CDR3 is CASSPRRTGSTDTQYF. Here the CDR3 DNA reads TGTGCCAGCAGTCCCCGACGGACAGGGTCCACAGATACGCAGTATTTT.

The chain combines TRBV5-6 with TRBJ2-7; tentative D call: TRBD1 (6 bases). The CDR3 contains 17 residues. V was shortened by 4 bases and J by 1 base, with 21 bases between the two germline ends. Germline-derived CDR1 and CDR2 are SGHDT and YYEEEE. CDR3 amino acids: CASSPITGNRWSYEQYF. DNA for the CDR3: TGTGCCAGCAGCCCTATCACAGGGAATAGATGGTCCTACGAGCAGTACTTC.

The chain carries TRBV27 and TRBJ2-7, with TRBD2 matching 8 bases. Germline V gene sequence: CDR1 MNHEY, CDR2 SMNVEV (reference sequence). Losses at the gene ends were 3 bases for V and 1 base for J; bases not matched to a gene: 2. This CDR3 comprises 14 residues. This CDR3 reads CASSFQRESYEQYF. CDR3 bases: TGTGCCAGCAGTTTCCAGCGGGAGTCCTACGAGCAGTACTTC.

J is TRBJ1-2 and V is TRBV27; no reliable D call. Trimming removed 3 bases at V and 6 bases at J, with 11 bases between. Germline V gene lookup returns CDR1 MNHEY and CDR2 SMNVEV (reference sequence). This CDR3 has 13 amino acids. The CDR3 protein is CASSFNSGDGYTF. The DNA of the CDR3 is TGTGCCAGCAGTTTTAATTCAGGCGATGGCTACACCTTC.

The CDR3 is CAISESAGGNEKLFF. CDR3 DNA sequence: TGTGCCATCAGTGAGTCGGCAGGGGGTAATGAAAAACTGTTTTTT. The chain combines TRBV10-3 with TRBJ1-4; 7 bases align to TRBD1. The CDR3 totals 15 residues. Germline CDR1 reads ENHRY; CDR2 reads SYGVKD. The J segment lost 4 bases and the V segment lost 0 bases, leaving 2 bases of the junction unmatched.

V is TRBV13 and J is TRBJ1-1, with D tentatively TRBD1 (6 bases). The CDR3 spans 14 residues. Germline CDR1 is PRHDT and CDR2 is FYEKMQ (reference sequence). V lost 5 bases, J lost 1 base, and 11 bases lay in between. DNA for the CDR3: TGTGCCAGCAGCCACGGGACACAGAACACTGAAGCTTTCTTT. It specifies CASSHGTQNTEAFF.

The chain is built from TRBV6-5 and TRBJ1-3, with 8 bases matching TRBD1. From germline, CDR1 is MNHEY and CDR2 SVGAGI. J gave up 2 bases and V 0 bases, and 3 bases lay outside the gene matches. The CDR3 covers 16 residues. The CDR3 reads CASSYSPGGTGNTIYF. CDR3 nucleotide sequence: TGTGCCAGCAGTTACTCCCCAGGGGGCACTGGAAACACCATATATTTT.

The V and J genes are TRBV27 and TRBJ1-2, with D perhaps matching TRBD1 (6 bases). The germline V and J ends were trimmed by 6 bases and 7 bases, with 9 bases remaining between them. The CDR3 extends over 11 amino acids. The germline V gene has CDR1 MNHEY and CDR2 SMNVEV (reference sequence). CDR3 bases: TGTGCCAGCAGCCCAGGGGTTGGCTACACCTTC. The encoded protein is CASSPGVGYTF.

The chain uses TRBV18 and TRBJ2-1; no reliable D call. CDR1 and CDR2 (germline): KGHSH, LQKENI. This CDR3 has 14 residues. The germline V and J ends were trimmed by 2 bases and 0 bases, with 5 bases remaining between them. CDR3 DNA: TGTGCCAGCTCACCAAGCCACTCCTACAATGAGCAGTTCTTC. It translates to CASSPSHSYNEQFF.

The chain recombines TRBV10-3 with TRBJ2-1; 7 bases agree with TRBD2. The CDR3 is 16 residues long. The V segment lost 3 bases and the J segment 0 bases; nucleotides outside the gene matches: 5. The V gene's germline CDR1 is ENHRY and CDR2 SYGVKD. The CDR3 nucleotides read TGTGCCATCAGTGATCACCAGCGGGACTCCTACAATGAGCAGTTCTTC. Translated, it gives CAISDHQRDSYNEQFF.